The 6 T cell receptor beta chains listed next were all sequenced from one sample in a study of response to subunit inactivated influenza vaccine. TCRdb ran MiXCR on the RT-PCR reads and lists one entry per CDR3 protein. This table has 450,000 to 600,000 distinct CDR3 sequences, 15% to 20% appearing once. This specimen consisted of CD4+ T cells sorted from PBMCs, obtained less than 30 months after vaccination. All receptors come from a man between 50 and 75 years old who received an inactivated influenza vaccine.

This clonotype was detected a few times. V and J are TRBV3-1 and TRBJ2-1; the D is unclear. Germline CDR1 LGHDT, CDR2 YNNKEL (reference sequence). V was clipped by 0 bases and J by 6 bases, with 15 bases between them. The CDR3 runs to 16 residues. The DNA of the CDR3 is TGTGCCAGCAGCCAAGAGGGTTTTATGTCCGGCAATGAGCAGTTCTTC. Translation gives CASSQEGFMSGNEQFF.

The chain joins TRBV20-1 to TRBJ2-2; 8 bases are shared with TRBD2. Trimming cost V 5 bases and J 3 bases; bases outside gene matches: 17. CDR3 size: 18 residues. Germline values: CDR1 DFQATT, CDR2 SNEGSKA (reference sequence). The CDR3 spells CSAFFGPAGAPDTGELFF. CDR3 DNA: TGCAGTGCTTTTTTCGGCCCAGCGGGGGCACCCGACACCGGGGAGCTGTTTTTT.

This clonotype was counted ten times or more. This chain uses TRBV12-3 or TRBV12-4 with TRBJ2-3, with TRBD2 as a possible D gene (6 bases). The V gene lost 3 bases and the J gene lost 6 bases, with 7 bases spanning the gap. This CDR3 contains 12 residues. In nucleotides, the CDR3 is TGTGCCAGCAGTTTTCGGGGGGATACGCAGTATTTT. Encoded protein: CASSFRGDTQYF.

The chain is built from TRBV15 and TRBJ2-1; no definite D call. The CDR3 contains 13 residues. V gave up 5 bases and J gave up 8 bases, with 13 bases separating them. Looked up from germline, CDR1 is LNHNV and CDR2 is YYDKDF (reference sequence). Here the CDR3 reads CATSPRKGDEQFF. The CDR3 DNA reads TGTGCCACCAGCCCCCGCAAGGGCGATGAGCAGTTCTTC. Full variable domain (missing parts from reference TRBV15 and TRBJ2-1): DAMVIQNPRYQVTQFGKPVTLSCSQTLNHNVMYWYQQKSSQAPKLLFHYYDKDFNNEADTPDNFQSRRPNTSFCFLDIRSPGLGDTAMYLCATSPRKGDEQFFGPGTRLTVL.

The chain links TRBV5-1 to TRBJ2-3; D gene unclear. The CDR3 runs to 15 residues. Trimming cost V 6 bases and J 0 bases, with 14 bases left between them. CDR1 is SGHRS, CDR2 YFSETQ, per germline. In DNA form, the CDR3 reads TGCGCCAGCAAGCCTTGGAGATCGAGCACAGATACGCAGTATTTT. This sequence encodes CASKPWRSSTDTQYF.

With regard to this clonotype: The conserved final phenylalanine or tryptophan is absent from the CDR3, which likely points to a read error. The V gene is TRBV10-3, the J gene TRBJ2-7; 8 nucleotides align to TRBD1. The CDR3 totals 13 residues. With V trimmed by 4 bases and J by 1 base, 0 bases remained unmatched. Looked up from germline, CDR1 is ENHRY and CDR2 is SYGVKD. The CDR3 protein is CAISGQGSYEQYS. The CDR3 DNA reads TGTGCCATCAGTGGACAGGGGTCCTACGAGCAGTACTCC.